This T cell receptor (beta chain) appears in the sequencing data of a study of cytomegalovirus exposure and HLA in healthy donors. Data came from immunoSEQ multiplex PCR; TCRdb stores just in-frame clones and leaves some out. The table shows some 170,000 clones, with approximately 86% occurring only once. V was clipped by 4 bases and J by 1 base, with 11 bases between them. The length of the CDR3 is 14 residues. Germline V gene lookup returns CDR1 SGHRS and CDR2 YFSETQ. This chain links TRBV5-1 with TRBJ1-1, with D possibly matching TRBD1 (5 bases). The clonotype comes from a man aged 25 to 40 in good health and CMV-seropositive. The material sequenced was PBMCs. CDR3 region: CASSIGHTNTEAFF. The CDR3 bases are TGCGCCAGCAGCATCGGACACACGAACACTGAAGCTTTCTTT.